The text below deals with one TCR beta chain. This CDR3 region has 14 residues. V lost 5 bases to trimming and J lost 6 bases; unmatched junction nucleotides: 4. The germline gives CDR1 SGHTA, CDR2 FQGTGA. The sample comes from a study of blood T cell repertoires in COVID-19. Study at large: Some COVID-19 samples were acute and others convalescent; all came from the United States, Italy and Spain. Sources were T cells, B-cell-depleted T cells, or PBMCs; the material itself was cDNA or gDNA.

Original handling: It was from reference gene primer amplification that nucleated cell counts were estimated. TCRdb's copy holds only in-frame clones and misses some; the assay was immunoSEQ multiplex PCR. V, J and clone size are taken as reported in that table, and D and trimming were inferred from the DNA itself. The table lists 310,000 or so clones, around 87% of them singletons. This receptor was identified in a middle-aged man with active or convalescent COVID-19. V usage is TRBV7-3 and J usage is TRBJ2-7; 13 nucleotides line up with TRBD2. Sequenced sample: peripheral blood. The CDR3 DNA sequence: TGTGCCAGCAGCCTGGGACTAGCGGGGTCCGAGCAGTACTTC. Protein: CASSLGLAGSEQYF.